Shown below are 9 T cell receptor beta chains from a single sample sequenced in a study of blood T cell repertoires in COVID-19. TCRdb keeps only in-frame clones here, not all; method: immunoSEQ multiplex PCR. The table includes about 40,000 clones, roughly 83% detected once. The sequenced sample consisted of peripheral blood. The source is a woman aged 55-69 years with acute or convalescent COVID-19.

The CDR3: CASSGLPGRGGKETQYF. CDR3 in DNA: TGTGCCAGCAGCGGCCTACCGGGACGCGGCGGGAAAGAGACCCAGTACTTC. This chain uses TRBV9 with TRBJ2-5; tentative D call: TRBD2 (6 bases). Germline-derived CDR1 and CDR2 are SGDLS and YYNGEE. The V and J ends lost 3 bases and 3 bases respectively, with 21 bases between them. The CDR3 runs 17 residues.

The chain has TRBV5-1 and TRBJ2-1; 7 positions agree with TRBD2. Germline CDR1 SGHRS, CDR2 YFSETQ. The length of the CDR3 is 17 residues. V dropped 4 bases and J dropped 4; count of bases not matched to a gene: 14. CDR3 sequence reads: CASSPTTRGRGYNEQFF. The CDR3 region has the DNA TGCGCCAGCAGCCCCACGACAAGAGGGAGGGGTTACAATGAGCAGTTCTTC.

This sequence joins TRBV7-9 and TRBJ1-6; D may be TRBD1 (6 bases). V was pared by 10 bases and J by 7 bases, with 11 bases between. There are 12 residues in the CDR3. Per the germline V gene, CDR1 is SEHNR and CDR2 is FQNEAQ (reference sequence). This chain's CDR3 is CATGHPNSPLHF. DNA for the CDR3: TGTGCCACGGGACACCCGAATTCACCCCTCCACTTT.

J is TRBJ1-5 and V is TRBV7-9; TRBD1 might be the D (6 bases). The CDR3 sequence is 15 residues long. V was cut by 5 bases and J by 0 bases, with 11 bases left in between. CDR1 SEHNR and CDR2 FQNEAQ come from the germline V gene (reference sequence). The CDR3 is CASSDHRVSNQPQHF. Written as DNA, the CDR3 is TGTGCCAGCAGCGACCACAGGGTTAGCAATCAGCCCCAGCATTTT.

The chain links TRBV24-1 to TRBJ1-1; no firm D call. Trimming removed 3 bases from V and 5 bases from J, with 6 bases in between. The CDR3 has 12 residues. The germline CDR1 and CDR2 sequences are KGHDR and SFDVKD. In DNA, the CDR3 is TGTGCCACCAGTGATCCCGGGACTGAAGCTTTCTTT. It is translated as CATSDPGTEAFF.

The table lists this clone with a count of one. The rearrangement links TRBV11-3 to TRBJ2-2, with TRBD1 as a possible D gene (5 bases). This CDR3 has 13 residues. Deletions cut 5 bases from V and 4 bases from J, with 8 bases between. CDR1 SGHNT and CDR2 YENEEA come from the germline V gene. The CDR3 coding sequence is TGTGCCAGCAGCAAAAGGGGCACCGGGGAGCTGTTTTTT. It is translated as CASSKRGTGELFF.

This clone was seen a single time. The CDR3 region is CASRAAGLANNEQFF. The CDR3 DNA reads TGTGCCAGTCGGGCCGCGGGACTAGCTAACAATGAGCAGTTCTTC. V usage is TRBV28 and J usage is TRBJ2-1; 9 bases map to TRBD2. In germline, CDR1 is MDHEN, CDR2 SYDVKM. This CDR3 has 15 amino acids. Trimming cost V 9 bases and J 5 bases; bases outside gene matches: 11. Full variable domain (remainder filled in from reference TRBV28 and TRBJ2-1): DVKVTQSSRYLVKRTGEKVFLECVQDMDHENMFWYRQDPGLGLRLIYFSYDVKMKEKGDIPEGYSVSREKKERFSLILESASTNQTSMYLCASRAAGLANNEQFFGPGTRLTVL.

The rearrangement uses TRBV7-3 and TRBJ2-5, with a tentative D call TRBD2 (6 bases). This CDR3 contains 15 residues. Looked up from germline, CDR1 is SGHTA and CDR2 is FQGTGA. Deletions cut 2 bases from V and 2 bases from J, with 12 bases between. The CDR3 spells CASSLDGGNQETQYF. CDR3 in DNA: TGTGCCAGCAGCTTAGATGGGGGGAATCAAGAGACCCAGTACTTC.

The chain is built from TRBV6-6 and TRBJ1-2; 8 bases align to TRBD1. V gave up 8 bases and J gave up 8 bases; unmatched junction bases: 10. CDR1 and CDR2 from the germline V gene are MNHNY and SVGAGI (reference sequence). The CDR3 runs 13 residues. CDR3 amino acids: CASDGQGKGGYTF. The CDR3 nucleotides are TGTGCCAGCGACGGACAGGGAAAAGGGGGCTACACCTTC.